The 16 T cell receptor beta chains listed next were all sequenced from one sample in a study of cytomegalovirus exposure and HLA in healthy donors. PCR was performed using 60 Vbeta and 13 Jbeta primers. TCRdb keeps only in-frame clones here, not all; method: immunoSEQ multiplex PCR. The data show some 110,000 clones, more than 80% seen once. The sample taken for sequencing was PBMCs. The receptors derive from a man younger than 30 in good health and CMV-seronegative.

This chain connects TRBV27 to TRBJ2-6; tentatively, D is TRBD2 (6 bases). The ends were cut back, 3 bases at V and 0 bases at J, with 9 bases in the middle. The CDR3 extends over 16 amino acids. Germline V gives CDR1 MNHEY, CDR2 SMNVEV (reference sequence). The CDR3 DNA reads TGTGCCAGCAGTTTGTACGGGAGCTCTGGGGCCAACGTCCTGACTTTC. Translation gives CASSLYGSSGANVLTF.

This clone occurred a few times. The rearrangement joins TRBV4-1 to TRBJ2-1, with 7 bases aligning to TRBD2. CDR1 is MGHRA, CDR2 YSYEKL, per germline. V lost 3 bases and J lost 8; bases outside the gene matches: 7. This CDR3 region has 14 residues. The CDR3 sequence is CASSHPPAGYEQFF. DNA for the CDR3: TGCGCCAGCAGCCACCCTCCAGCGGGGTATGAGCAGTTCTTC.

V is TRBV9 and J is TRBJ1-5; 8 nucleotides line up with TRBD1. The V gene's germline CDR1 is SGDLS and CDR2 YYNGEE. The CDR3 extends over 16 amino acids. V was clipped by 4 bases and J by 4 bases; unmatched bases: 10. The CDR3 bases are TGTGCCAGCAGCCCGGGGGGCCAGGGGGCGAATCAGCCCCAGCATTTT. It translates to CASSPGGQGANQPQHF.

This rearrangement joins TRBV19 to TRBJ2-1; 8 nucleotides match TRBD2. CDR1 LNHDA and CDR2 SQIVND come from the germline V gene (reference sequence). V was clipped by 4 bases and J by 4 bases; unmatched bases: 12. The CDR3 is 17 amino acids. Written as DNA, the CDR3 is TGTGCCAGTAGTACGCCCCCGGGACTAGGGATTTACAATGAGCAGTTCTTC. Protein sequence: CASSTPPGLGIYNEQFF.

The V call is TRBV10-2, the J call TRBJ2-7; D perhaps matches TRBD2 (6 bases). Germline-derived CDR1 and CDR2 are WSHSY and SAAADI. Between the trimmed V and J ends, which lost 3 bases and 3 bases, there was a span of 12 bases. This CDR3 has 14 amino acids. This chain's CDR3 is CASSEGREIYEQYF. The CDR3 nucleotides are TGCGCCAGCAGTGAAGGTCGGGAGATCTACGAGCAGTACTTC.

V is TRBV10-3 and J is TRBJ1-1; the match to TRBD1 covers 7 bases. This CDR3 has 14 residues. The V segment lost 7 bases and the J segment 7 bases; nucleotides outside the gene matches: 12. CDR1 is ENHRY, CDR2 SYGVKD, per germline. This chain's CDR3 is CAIKTGMPAIEAFF. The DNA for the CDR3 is TGTGCCATCAAGACAGGGATGCCGGCCATTGAAGCTTTCTTT.

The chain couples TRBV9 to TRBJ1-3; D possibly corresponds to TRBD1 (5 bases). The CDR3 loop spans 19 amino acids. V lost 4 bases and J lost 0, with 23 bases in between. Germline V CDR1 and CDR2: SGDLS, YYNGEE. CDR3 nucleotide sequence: TGTGCCAGCAGCTCGCCGGGGGGGGACGGGACCTTCTCTGGAAACACCATATATTTT. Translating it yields CASSSPGGDGTFSGNTIYF.

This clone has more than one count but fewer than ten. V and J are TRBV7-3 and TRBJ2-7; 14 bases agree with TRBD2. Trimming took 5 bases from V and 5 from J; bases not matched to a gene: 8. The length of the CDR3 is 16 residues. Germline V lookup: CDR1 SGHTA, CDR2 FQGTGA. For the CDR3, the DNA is TGTGCCAGCAGCCCGCGCGGGACTAGCGGGAGTAACGAGCAGTACTTC. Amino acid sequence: CASSPRGTSGSNEQYF.

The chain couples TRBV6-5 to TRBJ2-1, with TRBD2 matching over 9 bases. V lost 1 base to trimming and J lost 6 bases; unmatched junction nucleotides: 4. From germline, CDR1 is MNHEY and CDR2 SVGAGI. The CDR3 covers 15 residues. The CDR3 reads CASSYWAGGLNEQFF. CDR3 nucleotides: TGTGCCAGCAGTTACTGGGCGGGAGGGCTCAATGAGCAGTTCTTC.

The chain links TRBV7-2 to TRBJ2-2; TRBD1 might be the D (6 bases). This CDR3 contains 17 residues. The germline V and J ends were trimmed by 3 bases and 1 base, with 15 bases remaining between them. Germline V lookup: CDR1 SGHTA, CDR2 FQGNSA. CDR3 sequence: CASSLGRLTGNTGELFF. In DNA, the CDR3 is TGTGCCAGCAGCTTGGGGCGCTTGACAGGGAACACCGGGGAGCTGTTTTTT.

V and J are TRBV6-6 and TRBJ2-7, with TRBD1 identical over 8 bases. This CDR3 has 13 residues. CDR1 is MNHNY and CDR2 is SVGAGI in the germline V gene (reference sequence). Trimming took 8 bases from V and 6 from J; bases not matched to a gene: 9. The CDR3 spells CASAGQGGREQYF. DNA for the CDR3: TGTGCCAGCGCCGGACAGGGCGGACGCGAGCAGTACTTC.

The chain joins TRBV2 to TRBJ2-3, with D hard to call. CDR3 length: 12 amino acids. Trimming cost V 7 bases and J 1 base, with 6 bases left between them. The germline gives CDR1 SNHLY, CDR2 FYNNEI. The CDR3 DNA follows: TGTGCCAGCAACACCGGCACAGATACGCAGTATTTT. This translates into CASNTGTDTQYF.

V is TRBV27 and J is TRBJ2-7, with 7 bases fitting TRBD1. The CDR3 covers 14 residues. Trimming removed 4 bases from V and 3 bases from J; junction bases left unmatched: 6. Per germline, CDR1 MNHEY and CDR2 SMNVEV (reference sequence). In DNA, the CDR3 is TGTGCCAGCAGTTCCCCGGGACAGTTCTACGAGCAGTACTTC. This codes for CASSSPGQFYEQYF.

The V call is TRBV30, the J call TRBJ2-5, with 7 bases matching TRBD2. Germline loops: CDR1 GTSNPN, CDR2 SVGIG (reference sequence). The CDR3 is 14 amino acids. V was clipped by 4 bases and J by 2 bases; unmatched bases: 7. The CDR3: CAWTNGGLQETQYF. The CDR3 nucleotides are TGTGCCTGGACGAACGGGGGACTACAAGAGACCCAGTACTTC.

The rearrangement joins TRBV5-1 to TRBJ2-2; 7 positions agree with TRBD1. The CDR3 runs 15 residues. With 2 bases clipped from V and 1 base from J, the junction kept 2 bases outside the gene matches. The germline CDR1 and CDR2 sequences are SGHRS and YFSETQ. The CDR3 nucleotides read TGCGCCAGCAGCTTTCGACAGGGGAACACCGGGGAGCTGTTTTTT. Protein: CASSFRQGNTGELFF.

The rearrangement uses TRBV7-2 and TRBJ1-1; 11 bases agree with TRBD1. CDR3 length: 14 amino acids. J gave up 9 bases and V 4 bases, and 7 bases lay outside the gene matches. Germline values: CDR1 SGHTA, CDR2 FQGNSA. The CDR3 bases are TGTGCCAGCAGCTCACCAGGGACAGGGGGGAAAGCTTTCTTT. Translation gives CASSSPGTGGKAFF.